One sample yielded the 30 T cell receptor beta chains listed below, sequenced in a study of cytomegalovirus exposure and HLA in healthy donors. Method: immunoSEQ multiplex PCR; TCRdb's copy keeps in-frame clones and lacks some. The table shows 120,000 or so clones, with roughly nine tenths occurring only once. Sequenced sample: PBMCs. The source is a young woman in good health and CMV-seronegative.

V usage is TRBV7-9 and J usage is TRBJ2-5, with D tentatively TRBD1 (6 bases). CDR1 is SEHNR and CDR2 is FQNEAQ in the germline V gene (reference sequence). The length of the CDR3 is 14 residues. The germline V and J ends were trimmed by 5 bases and 1 base, with 11 bases remaining between them. CDR3 sequence (DNA): TGTGCCAGCAGCATCGGACAGATCCAAGAGACCCAGTACTTC. Amino acids: CASSIGQIQETQYF.

The chain recombines TRBV28 with TRBJ2-1; 14 positions match TRBD2. Germline CDR1 reads MDHEN; CDR2 reads SYDVKM. The CDR3 length is 14 residues. Trimming cost V 5 bases and J 12 bases; bases outside gene matches: 6. CDR3 amino acids: CASSRLAGGPWQFF. Written as DNA, the CDR3 is TGTGCCAGCAGTCGACTAGCGGGAGGGCCTTGGCAGTTCTTC.

The rearrangement uses TRBV28 and TRBJ1-1, with D possibly matching TRBD1 (6 bases). Trimming shortened V by 4 bases and J by 3 bases, and 9 bases separated the two germline ends. This CDR3 comprises 13 residues. Looked up from germline, CDR1 is MDHEN and CDR2 is SYDVKM. CDR3 in DNA: TGTGCCAGCAGTTCCCACAGGGACACTGAAGCTTTCTTT. It specifies CASSSHRDTEAFF.

This clone was seen a handful of times. V gene TRBV28 combines with J gene TRBJ2-7; 7 nucleotides line up with TRBD1. Germline values: CDR1 MDHEN, CDR2 SYDVKM. The CDR3 spans 13 residues. V trimming: 5 bases; J trimming: 7 bases; junction bases outside the gene matches: 8. The CDR3 DNA sequence: TGTGCCAGCAGTACCGGGACAGCGCGGGAGCAGTACTTC. It translates to CASSTGTAREQYF.

The chain uses TRBV10-3 and TRBJ1-2; 8 nucleotides match TRBD1. The CDR3 is 14 residues long. The germline V gene has CDR1 ENHRY and CDR2 SYGVKD. The J segment lost 4 bases and the V segment lost 7 bases, leaving 8 bases of the junction unmatched. The CDR3 protein is CAITVQGDSYGYTF. The CDR3 DNA sequence: TGTGCCATCACTGTACAGGGGGACAGCTATGGCTACACCTTC.

The chain recombines TRBV6-6 with TRBJ2-3; D gene unclear. There are 13 residues in the CDR3. Per germline, CDR1 MNHNY and CDR2 SVGAGI (reference sequence). Trimming removed 4 bases at V and 0 bases at J, with 5 bases between. DNA of the CDR3: TGTGCCAGCAGTTTCCGTAGCACAGATACGCAGTATTTT. Translating it yields CASSFRSTDTQYF.

J is TRBJ2-3 and V is TRBV2; 12 bases agree with TRBD2. This CDR3 comprises 16 residues. CDR1 is SNHLY and CDR2 is FYNNEI in the germline V gene. V shed 6 bases and J 6 bases; nucleotides not matched to a gene: 10. The CDR3 is CASSRLAGATADTQYF. The CDR3 DNA reads as TGTGCCAGCAGCCGACTAGCGGGGGCGACAGCGGATACGCAGTATTTT.

The genes are TRBV2 and TRBJ2-5; maybe TRBD1 (5 bases). This CDR3 contains 12 residues. The V and J ends lost 7 bases and 2 bases respectively, with 8 bases between them. Germline CDR1 SNHLY, CDR2 FYNNEI. CDR3 bases: TGTGCCAGCAAGACAGTACAAGAGACCCAGTACTTC. It is translated as CASKTVQETQYF.

The chain uses TRBV27 and TRBJ2-1, with TRBD2 as a possible D gene (6 bases). Germline V lookup: CDR1 MNHEY, CDR2 SMNVEV (reference sequence). CDR3 length: 15 amino acids. V was clipped by 4 bases and J by 6 bases, with 16 bases between them. Here the CDR3 reads CASSYFGLALNEQFF. CDR3 nucleotides: TGTGCCAGCAGTTATTTCGGGCTAGCGCTCAATGAGCAGTTCTTC.

The chain links TRBV18 to TRBJ2-2, with 11 positions matching TRBD2. CDR1 is KGHSH and CDR2 is LQKENI in the germline V gene. This CDR3 spans 17 amino acids. The trim removed 4 bases at V and 1 base at J, leaving 5 bases unmatched. CDR3 in DNA: TGTGCCAGCTCACTCCTCGGACTAGCGGGGAACACCGGGGAGCTGTTTTTT. Its translation is CASSLLGLAGNTGELFF.

The genes are TRBV6-6 and TRBJ1-4, with 9 bases aligning to TRBD1. The V and J ends lost 6 bases and 5 bases, in that order; junction bases with no gene match: 4. Germline assignment: CDR1 MNHNY and CDR2 SVGAGI (reference sequence). The CDR3 runs 14 residues. The CDR3: CASRRTGANEKLFF. The CDR3 DNA follows: TGTGCCAGCAGACGGACAGGGGCGAATGAAAAACTGTTTTTT.

This clone was seen at least ten times. The V and J genes are TRBV5-1 and TRBJ2-7; 7 bases align to TRBD1. The V gene end was trimmed by 1 base and the J gene end by 5 bases; junction bases not matched to a gene: 3. Per germline, CDR1 SGHRS and CDR2 YFSETQ. The CDR3 loop spans 13 amino acids. The chain's CDR3 is CASSLQGVHEQYF. CDR3 sequence (DNA): TGCGCCAGCAGCTTGCAGGGGGTCCACGAGCAGTACTTC.

The CDR3 nucleotides read TGTGCCAGCAGTCCCGGTAGGAGGCGAAATCAGCCCCAGCATTTT. Residues: CASSPGRRRNQPQHF. This chain connects TRBV28 to TRBJ1-5; D remains unclear. Between the trimmed V and J ends, which lost 5 bases and 4 bases, there was a span of 15 bases. The CDR3 contains 15 residues. Looked up from germline, CDR1 is MDHEN and CDR2 is SYDVKM.

The CDR3 sequence is CASSYSVGGDYGYTF. In DNA, the CDR3 is TGTGCCAGCAGTTACTCGGTGGGGGGGGACTATGGCTACACCTTC. The rearrangement links TRBV6-5 to TRBJ1-2; a possible D gene is TRBD1 (5 bases). CDR1 MNHEY and CDR2 SVGAGI come from the germline V gene. V was clipped by 0 bases and J by 3 bases, with 11 bases between them. The CDR3 is 15 residues long.

This rearrangement joins TRBV28 to TRBJ1-2, with D possibly matching TRBD1 (5 bases). Trimming removed 7 bases from V and 9 bases from J, with 21 bases in between. CDR3 size: 14 residues. Germline lookup yields CDR1 MDHEN and CDR2 SYDVKM. The DNA for the CDR3 is TGTGCCAGCACCATTGGACAAGGCCCATCGCGCTACACCTTC. Residues: CASTIGQGPSRYTF.

There are a few counts of this clone. The rearrangement links TRBV30 to TRBJ1-2; no firm D call. The CDR3 consists of 11 residues. V lost 0 bases and J 8 bases, leaving 7 bases between the germline ends. CDR1 and CDR2 (germline): GTSNPN, SVGIG (reference sequence). The CDR3 reads CAWSVQWGYTF. CDR3 sequence (DNA): TGTGCCTGGAGTGTACAATGGGGCTACACCTTC.

The V and J genes are TRBV28 and TRBJ2-7; a possible D gene is TRBD1 (6 bases). The germline CDR1 and CDR2 sequences are MDHEN and SYDVKM. Trimming removed 9 bases at V and 4 bases at J, with 19 bases between. The CDR3 totals 14 residues. The CDR3: CASQGQGTQYEQYV. The CDR3 nucleotides read TGTGCCAGTCAGGGGCAGGGTACACAATACGAGCAGTACGTC.

The rearrangement joins TRBV11-1 to TRBJ2-7, with TRBD1 matching over 7 bases. With V trimmed by 2 bases and J by 2 bases, 6 bases remained unmatched. Germline CDR1 reads SGHAT; CDR2 reads FQDESV (reference sequence). This CDR3 is 15 amino acids long. The CDR3 DNA sequence: TGTGCCAGCAGCTTAACAGGGGTGTCAGCCTACGAGCAGTACTTC. As protein: CASSLTGVSAYEQYF. The full variable domain, with the rest looked up from reference TRBV11-1 and TRBJ2-7, is EAEVAQSPRYKITEKSQAVAFWCDPISGHATLYWYRQILGQGPELLVQFQDESVVDDSQLPKDRFSAERLKGVDSTLKIQPAELGDSAMYLCASSLTGVSAYEQYFGPGTRLTVT.

The genes are TRBV29-1 and TRBJ1-5; D is perhaps TRBD1 (6 bases). The CDR3 runs 13 residues. V lost 4 bases to trimming and J lost 5 bases, with 12 bases between them. Germline V lookup: CDR1 SQVTM, CDR2 ANQGSEA. Here the CDR3 reads CSVVRDKDQPQHF. The CDR3 nucleotides are TGCAGCGTTGTCCGGGACAAGGATCAGCCCCAGCATTTT.

This clone was seen repeatedly, ten times or more. The chain uses TRBV6-1 and TRBJ1-2; tentative D call: TRBD1 (6 bases). Trimming left V 0 bases short and J 2 bases short, with 7 bases between. Per germline, CDR1 MNHNS and CDR2 SASEGT. This CDR3 is built from 14 residues. The CDR3 sequence is CASSEADRNYGYTF. CDR3 sequence (DNA): TGTGCCAGCAGTGAAGCGGACAGAAACTATGGCTACACCTTC.

CDR3 protein: CAEGGAGGLYEQYF. CDR3 bases: TGTGCCGAAGGGGGGGCGGGAGGTCTCTACGAGCAGTACTTC. The chain is built from TRBV11-2 and TRBJ2-7; 8 positions agree with TRBD2. This CDR3 is 14 amino acids long. Trimming took 11 bases from V and 3 from J; bases not matched to a gene: 12. Germline V lookup: CDR1 SGHAT, CDR2 FQNNGV. The variable domain in full, with the rest retrieved from reference TRBV11-2 and TRBJ2-7, is EAGVAQSPRYKIIEKRQSVAFWCNPISGHATLYWYQQILGQGPKLLIQFQNNGVVDDSQLPKDRFSAERLKGVDSTLKIQPAKLEDSAVYLCAEGGAGGLYEQYFGPGTRLTVT.

A single count supports this clone. V is TRBV11-2 and J is TRBJ2-2, with TRBD2 identical over 7 bases. The junction had 2 bases not matched to a gene; V was cut back by 1 base and J by 0 bases. The CDR3 contains 16 residues. The germline V gene encodes CDR1 SGHAT and CDR2 FQNNGV. Here the CDR3 DNA reads TGTGCCAGCAGCTTAGCTAGCGGCCCGAACACCGGGGAGCTGTTTTTT. This gives the protein CASSLASGPNTGELFF.

In DNA, the CDR3 is TGTGCCTCCGGGCCCGGCTGGGAGCAGTACGTC. Translated, it gives CASGPGWEQYV. This chain joins TRBV28 and TRBJ2-7; D gene unclear. V was pared by 11 bases and J by 7 bases, with 15 bases between. The CDR3 runs 11 residues. Germline V lookup: CDR1 MDHEN, CDR2 SYDVKM.

This chain joins TRBV6-5 and TRBJ1-2; a weak D match, TRBD1 (5 bases). V was cut by 6 bases and J by 7 bases, with 18 bases left in between. Germline values: CDR1 MNHEY, CDR2 SVGAGI. The CDR3 extends over 14 amino acids. This CDR3 is CASSRLQGTAGYTF. The CDR3 coding sequence is TGTGCCAGCAGCCGCCTCCAGGGAACCGCTGGCTACACCTTC.

The DNA for the CDR3 is TGTGCCAGCAGCGAAACAGTGAACTATGGCTACACCTTC. Translation gives CASSETVNYGYTF. V usage is TRBV7-9 and J usage is TRBJ1-2; D ambiguous. V gave up 5 bases and J gave up 2 bases, with 9 bases separating them. Germline values: CDR1 SEHNR, CDR2 FQNEAQ (reference sequence). This CDR3 comprises 13 residues.

The CDR3 DNA follows: TGCAGCGTTGAGGGTCTAGGCACTGAAGCTTTCTTT. It encodes CSVEGLGTEAFF. V gene TRBV29-1 combines with J gene TRBJ1-1; D unclear. Germline assignment: CDR1 SQVTM and CDR2 ANQGSEA. V dropped 3 bases and J dropped 4 bases, with 9 bases sitting between them. This CDR3 is 12 amino acids long.

V and J are TRBV10-2 and TRBJ1-1; 9 positions match TRBD1. This CDR3 has 15 amino acids. CDR1 is WSHSY, CDR2 SAAADI, per germline. With V trimmed by 4 bases and J by 5 bases, 8 bases remained unmatched. The CDR3 here is CASSAAQGAMTEAFF. CDR3 nucleotide sequence: TGCGCCAGCAGTGCTGCACAGGGGGCGATGACTGAAGCTTTCTTT.

The chain carries TRBV6-5 and TRBJ2-7; D is perhaps TRBD1 (5 bases). Between the trimmed V and J ends, which lost 5 bases and 2 bases, there was a span of 7 bases. CDR3 length: 12 amino acids. Per germline, CDR1 MNHEY and CDR2 SVGAGI. The CDR3 DNA sequence: TGTGCCAGCAGTGACAGTACCTACGAGCAGTACTTC. This gives the protein CASSDSTYEQYF.

The chain uses TRBV5-6 and TRBJ2-7; D gene ambiguous. The germline gives CDR1 SGHDT, CDR2 YYEEEE. The CDR3 totals 13 residues. V gave up 4 bases and J gave up 3 bases, with 11 bases separating them. CDR3 amino acids: CASSPGADYEQYF. The DNA for the CDR3 is TGTGCCAGCAGCCCAGGTGCCGACTACGAGCAGTACTTC.

The chain joins TRBV11-2 to TRBJ2-1; 8 positions agree with TRBD2. CDR1 SGHAT and CDR2 FQNNGV come from the germline V gene. The CDR3 is 16 amino acids. V was pared by 5 bases and J by 6 bases, with 12 bases of the junction left unmatched. This chain's CDR3 is CASSPPDPAGGNEQFF. CDR3 coding DNA: TGTGCCAGCAGCCCACCCGACCCGGCGGGGGGCAATGAGCAGTTCTTC.